This T cell receptor beta chain originates from a study of T-cell memory formation after mild COVID-19. Germline-derived CDR1 and CDR2 are LGHNA and YSLEER. V dropped 1 base and J dropped 4 bases, with 10 bases sitting between them. CDR3 length equals 15 residues. Amplification by 5'RACE using constant-segment primers produced TCR alpha and TCR beta cDNA libraries that carried sample barcodes and UMIs. TCRdb passed the 5' RACE reads through MiXCR, listing each CDR3 protein once. The table records roughly 180,000 distinct CDR3 sequences, about 18% of them present only once. Sequences were obtained from PBMCs or a T cell subset sorted from them (not recorded which). This TCR derives from a man younger than 35 who had mild COVID-19 (a few samples of this study predate the infection). Cell type and time point are not known. The chain recombines TRBV4-3 with TRBJ2-2; either TRBD1 or TRBD2 may fit D (5 bases each). Here the CDR3 reads CASSQGGTVTGELFF. The CDR3, as DNA: TGCGCCAGCAGCCAAGGGGGGACGGTCACCGGGGAGCTGTTTTTT.